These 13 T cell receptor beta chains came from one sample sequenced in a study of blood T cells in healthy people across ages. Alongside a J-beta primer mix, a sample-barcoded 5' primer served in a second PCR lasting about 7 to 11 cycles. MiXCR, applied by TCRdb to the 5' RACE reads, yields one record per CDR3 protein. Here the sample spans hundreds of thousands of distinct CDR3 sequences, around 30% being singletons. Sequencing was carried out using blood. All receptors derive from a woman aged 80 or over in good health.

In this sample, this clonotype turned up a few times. CDR3 region: CASSLAAGAQPQHF. DNA of the CDR3: TGTGCCAGCAGCTTAGCGGCAGGGGCTCAGCCCCAGCATTTT. V gene TRBV7-9 combines with J gene TRBJ1-5, with TRBD1 as a possible D gene (6 bases). V shed 0 bases and J shed 6 bases, with 9 bases lying between them. Per the germline V gene, CDR1 is SEHNR and CDR2 is FQNEAQ (reference sequence). This CDR3 has 14 residues.

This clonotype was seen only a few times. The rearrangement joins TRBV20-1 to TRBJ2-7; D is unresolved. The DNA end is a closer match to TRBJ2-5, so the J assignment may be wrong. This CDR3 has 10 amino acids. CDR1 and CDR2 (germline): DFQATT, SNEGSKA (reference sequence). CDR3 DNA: TGCAGTGCTGGCGTAGGGACCCAGTACTTC. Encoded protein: CSAGVGTQYF.

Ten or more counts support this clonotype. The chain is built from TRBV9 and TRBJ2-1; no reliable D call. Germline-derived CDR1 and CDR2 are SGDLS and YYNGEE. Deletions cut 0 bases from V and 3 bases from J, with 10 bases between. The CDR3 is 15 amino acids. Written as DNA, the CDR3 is TGTGCCAGCAGCGTAGCTTTTTCGGGCTACAATGAGCAGTTCTTC. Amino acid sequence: CASSVAFSGYNEQFF.

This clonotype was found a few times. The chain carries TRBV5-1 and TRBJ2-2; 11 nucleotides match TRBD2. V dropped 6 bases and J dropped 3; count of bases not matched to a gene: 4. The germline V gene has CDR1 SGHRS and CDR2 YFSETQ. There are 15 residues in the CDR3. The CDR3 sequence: CASTKLAGDTGELFF. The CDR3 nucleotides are TGCGCCAGCACCAAACTAGCGGGGGACACCGGGGAGCTGTTTTTT.

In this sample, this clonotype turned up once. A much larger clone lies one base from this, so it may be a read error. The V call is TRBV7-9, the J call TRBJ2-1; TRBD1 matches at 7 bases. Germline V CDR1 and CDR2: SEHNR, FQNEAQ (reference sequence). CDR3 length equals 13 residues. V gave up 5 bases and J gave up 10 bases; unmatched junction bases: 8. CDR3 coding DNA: TGTGCCAGCAGCCCCCCCACAGGGGTCGAGCAGTTCTTC. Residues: CASSPPTGVEQFF.

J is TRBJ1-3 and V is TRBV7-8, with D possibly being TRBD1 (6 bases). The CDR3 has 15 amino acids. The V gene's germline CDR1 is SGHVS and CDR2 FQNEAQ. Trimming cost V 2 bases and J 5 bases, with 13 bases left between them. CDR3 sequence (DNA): TGTGCCAGCAGCTTAATCGGGGGCATAAGAAACACCATATATTTT. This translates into CASSLIGGIRNTIYF.

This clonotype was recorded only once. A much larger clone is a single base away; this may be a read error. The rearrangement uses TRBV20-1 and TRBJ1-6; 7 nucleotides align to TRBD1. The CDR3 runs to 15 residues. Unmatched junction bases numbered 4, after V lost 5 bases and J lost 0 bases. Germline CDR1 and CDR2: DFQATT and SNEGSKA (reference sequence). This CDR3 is CSAVHRGSYNSPLHF. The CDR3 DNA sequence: TGCAGTGCTGTCCACAGGGGCTCCTATAATTCACCCCTCCACTTT.

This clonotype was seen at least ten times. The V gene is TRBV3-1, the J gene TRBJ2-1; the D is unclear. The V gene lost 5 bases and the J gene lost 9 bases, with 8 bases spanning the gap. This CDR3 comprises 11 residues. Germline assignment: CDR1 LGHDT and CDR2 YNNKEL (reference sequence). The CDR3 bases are TGTGCCAGCAGCATACGCGGTGAGCAGTTCTTC. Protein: CASSIRGEQFF.

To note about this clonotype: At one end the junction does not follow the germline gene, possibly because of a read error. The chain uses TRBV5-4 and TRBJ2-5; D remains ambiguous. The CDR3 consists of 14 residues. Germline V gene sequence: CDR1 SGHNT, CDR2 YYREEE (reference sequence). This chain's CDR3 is CASRRTPEQETLYF. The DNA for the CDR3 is TGTGCCAGCAGAAGAACTCCCGAACAAGAGACCCTGTACTTC.

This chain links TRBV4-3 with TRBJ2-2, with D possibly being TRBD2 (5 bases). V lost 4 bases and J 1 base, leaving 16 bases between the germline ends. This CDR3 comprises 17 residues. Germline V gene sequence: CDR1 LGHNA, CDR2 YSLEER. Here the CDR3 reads CASSPGWRARNTGELFF. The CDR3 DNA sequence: TGCGCCAGCAGCCCCGGCTGGCGGGCCAGGAACACCGGGGAGCTGTTTTTT.

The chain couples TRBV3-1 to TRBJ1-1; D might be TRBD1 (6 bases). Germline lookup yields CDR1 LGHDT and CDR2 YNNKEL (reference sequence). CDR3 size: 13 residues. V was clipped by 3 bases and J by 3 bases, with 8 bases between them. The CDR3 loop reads CASSHHRDTEAFF. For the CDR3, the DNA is TGTGCCAGCAGCCACCACAGGGACACTGAAGCTTTCTTT.

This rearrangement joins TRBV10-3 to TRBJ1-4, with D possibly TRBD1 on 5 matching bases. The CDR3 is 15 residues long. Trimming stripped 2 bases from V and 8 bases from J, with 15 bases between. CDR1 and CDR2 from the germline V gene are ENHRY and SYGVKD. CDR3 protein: CAISEPGQVREKLFF. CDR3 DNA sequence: TGTGCCATCAGTGAGCCGGGGCAGGTCCGCGAAAAACTGTTTTTT.

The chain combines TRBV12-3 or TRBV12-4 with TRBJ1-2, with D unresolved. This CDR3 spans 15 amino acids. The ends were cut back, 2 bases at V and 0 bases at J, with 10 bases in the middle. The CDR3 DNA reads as TGTGCCAGCAGTTTAAGGACGGCCGCTAACTATGGCTACACCTTC. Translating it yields CASSLRTAANYGYTF.